Each of the 23 T cell receptor beta chains below was sequenced from the same sample in a study of human T cells and chemical hapten exposure (dated by TCRdb to about 2021). The sample's time point label, in plain terms: patch test 2, 6 weeks after DPC sensitization. Taken with the paper, the label for treatment or condition translates to: therapeutic diphenylcyclopropenone sensitization with weekly scalp DPC. The receptor library was made with RACE. Instrument used: NextSeq 500. TCRdb trimmed the raw reads at Q25, called clones with MiXCR and kept productive beta chains. Under each unique CDR3 protein, matching rows form one entry showing the most common genes and DNA. Across this sample there are about 350,000 distinct CDR3 sequences, with around 6% seen only once. The ten largest clones take up around 5.8% of the sample. Material: whole blood, obtained in connection with sensitization to the hapten diphenylcyclopropenone (DPC). These receptors all stem from a young woman with alopecia areata. Some clones in this sample may be carry-over from other donors' samples.

This clonotype was detected ten times or more. The rearrangement uses TRBV10-3 and TRBJ2-6; 7 bases agree with TRBD1. This CDR3 has 18 residues. The trim removed 3 bases at V and 3 bases at J, leaving 11 bases unmatched. Germline assignment: CDR1 ENHRY and CDR2 SYGVKD. This chain's CDR3 is CAISEPDRNPFGANVLTF. The CDR3 DNA is TGTGCCATCAGTGAACCGGACAGGAACCCTTTTGGGGCCAACGTCCTGACTTTC.

The chain recombines TRBV14 with TRBJ2-5; D ambiguous. Trimming stripped 0 bases from V and 3 bases from J, with 2 bases between. The germline gives CDR1 SGHDN, CDR2 FVKESK. CDR3 length equals 12 residues. The CDR3 DNA sequence: TGTGCCAGCAGCCAAGATGAAGAGACCCAGTACTTC. It is translated as CASSQDEETQYF.

This clonotype was detected many times. CDR3 nucleotides: TGTGCCAGCAGTGCACAGACTACTCCCCGACATACGCAGTATTTT. This sequence encodes CASSAQTTPRHTQYF. This sequence joins TRBV6-2 or TRBV6-3 and TRBJ2-3, with D perhaps matching TRBD2 (5 bases). Trimming removed 5 bases at V and 7 bases at J, with 19 bases between. Germline V gene sequence: CDR1 MNHEY, CDR2 SVGEGT. CDR3 length: 15 amino acids.

This clonotype was observed many times. The J gene is TRBJ1-1, the V gene TRBV12-3 or TRBV12-4, with D perhaps TRBD1 (6 bases). The CDR3 covers 14 residues. Trimming pared 3 bases from V and 3 bases from J, leaving 11 bases between. The CDR3 sequence is CASSFSRGDTEAFF. The CDR3 nucleotides are TGTGCCAGCAGTTTTTCAAGGGGGGACACTGAAGCTTTCTTT.

This chain uses TRBV12-3 or TRBV12-4 with TRBJ1-2, with D perhaps TRBD1 (5 bases). Trimming removed 1 base from V and 7 bases from J, with 10 bases in between. CDR3 length: 13 residues. The CDR3 DNA sequence: TGTGCCAGCAGTTTAGGAGGGGCGTTTGGCTACACCTTC. Translating gives CASSLGGAFGYTF.

This clonotype was counted ten times or more. This chain connects TRBV14 to TRBJ1-2; D remains ambiguous. The CDR3 has 11 amino acids. Germline values: CDR1 SGHDN, CDR2 FVKESK. Trimming left V 6 bases short and J 3 bases short, with 5 bases between. The CDR3 loop reads CASRQYYGYTF. CDR3 in DNA: TGTGCCAGCAGACAATACTATGGCTACACCTTC.

This clonotype was seen more than once but under ten times. The chain combines TRBV6-2 or TRBV6-3 with TRBJ1-1; no clear D. CDR3 length: 15 amino acids. Germline values: CDR1 MNHEY, CDR2 SVGEGT. Trimming took 0 bases from V and 0 from J, leaving 8 bases between them. CDR3 residues: CASSYSAQLNTEAFF. The DNA for the CDR3 is TGTGCCAGCAGTTACTCTGCACAGCTGAACACTGAAGCTTTCTTT.

This clonotype was observed many times. J is TRBJ1-2 and V is TRBV20-1, with D tentatively TRBD1 (5 bases). CDR3 size: 14 residues. Germline values: CDR1 DFQATT, CDR2 SNEGSKA (reference sequence). The V gene lost 0 bases and the J gene lost 7 bases, with 15 bases spanning the gap. For the CDR3, the DNA is TGCAGTGCTAGAGATCTAGGGGTTGATGGTGGCTACACCTTC. It translates to CSARDLGVDGGYTF.

This clonotype was found a few times. V usage is TRBV28 and J usage is TRBJ2-1; no firm D call. There are 17 residues in the CDR3. CDR1 is MDHEN, CDR2 SYDVKM, per germline. V was cut by 4 bases and J by 1 base, with 17 bases left in between. CDR3 in DNA: TGTGCCAGCAGTTCCCCACGTATCACCCGTTCCTACAATGAGCAGTTCTTC. Residues: CASSSPRITRSYNEQFF.

The chain carries TRBV4-3 and TRBJ2-7, with 8 positions matching TRBD1. CDR3 length: 13 residues. V trimming: 4 bases; J trimming: 7 bases; junction bases outside the gene matches: 6. Germline lookup yields CDR1 LGHNA and CDR2 YSLEER. DNA for the CDR3: TGCGCCAGCAGCCCCATTCGACAGGGGGAGCAGTACTTC. Translation: CASSPIRQGEQYF.

This clonotype was seen many times. This chain joins TRBV12-3 or TRBV12-4 and TRBJ2-5; D is perhaps TRBD1 (6 bases). V was pared by 8 bases and J by 0 bases, with 16 bases between. The CDR3 is 15 residues long. The CDR3 region is CASLEQGIDQETQYF. CDR3 nucleotides: TGTGCCAGCCTAGAACAGGGAATCGACCAAGAGACCCAGTACTTC.

The rearrangement links TRBV28 to TRBJ2-1; D remains unclear. Germline V gene lookup returns CDR1 MDHEN and CDR2 SYDVKM. The CDR3 totals 14 residues. The ends were cut back, 2 bases at V and 9 bases at J, with 14 bases in the middle. The CDR3 coding sequence is TGTGCCAGCAGTTTAGATTTTCGAGTAGCTGAGCAGTTCTTC. Its translation is CASSLDFRVAEQFF.

This clonotype was seen ten or more times. The chain links TRBV12-3 or TRBV12-4 to TRBJ1-4; D not resolved. CDR3 length: 15 amino acids. Trimming pared 5 bases from V and 5 bases from J, leaving 15 bases between. In DNA, the CDR3 is TGTGCCAGCAGTCCCCCCGGCGACGCGAATGAAAAACTGTTTTTT. Its protein is CASSPPGDANEKLFF.

This clonotype was seen a single time. The chain's CDR3 is CASSVPGPMTETQYF. As DNA, the CDR3 is TGTGCCAGCAGTGTACCGGGACCGATGACGGAGACCCAGTACTTC. The V call is TRBV25-1, the J call TRBJ2-5; D is possibly TRBD1 or TRBD2 (5 bases each). V lost 4 bases to trimming and J lost 5 bases, with 17 bases between them. The CDR3 has 15 amino acids. Per the germline V gene, CDR1 is MGHDK and CDR2 is SYGVNS.

This clonotype was picked up many times. This chain connects TRBV6-2 or TRBV6-3 to TRBJ1-3; no definite D call. CDR1 MNHEY and CDR2 SVGEGT come from the germline V gene. V lost 6 bases and J 0 bases, leaving 15 bases between the germline ends. The length of the CDR3 is 16 residues. In DNA form, the CDR3 reads TGTGCCAGCAGGAGAAGTAGGCTTAACTCTGGAAACACCATATATTTT. Its protein product is CASRRSRLNSGNTIYF.

This chain links TRBV28 with TRBJ2-5, with 7 bases aligning to TRBD2. The CDR3 loop spans 16 amino acids. Germline CDR1 and CDR2: MDHEN and SYDVKM. The J segment lost 2 bases and the V segment lost 6 bases, leaving 12 bases of the junction unmatched. CDR3: CASRAPPGLHQETQYF. The CDR3 nucleotides are TGTGCCAGCAGGGCTCCACCGGGACTACATCAAGAGACCCAGTACTTC.

This clonotype was counted many times. V is TRBV5-1 and J is TRBJ1-1; D uncertain. Trimming left V 0 bases short and J 8 bases short, with 8 bases between. The CDR3 length is 12 residues. Germline CDR1 and CDR2: SGHRS and YFSETQ. The DNA of the CDR3 is TGCGCCAGCAGCTTGGATGGGAAAGAAGCTTTCTTT. Protein sequence: CASSLDGKEAFF.

This clonotype turned up a few times. The J gene is TRBJ2-3, the V gene TRBV5-5; D call uncertain. The germline CDR1 and CDR2 sequences are SGHKS and YYEKEE (reference sequence). The CDR3 length is 13 residues. Trimming took 4 bases from V and 6 from J, leaving 12 bases between them. In DNA form, the CDR3 reads TGTGCCAGCAGCCACGATGGACGGGATACGCAGTATTTT. Translation: CASSHDGRDTQYF.

The table lists this clonotype with many counts. The genes are TRBV7-9 and TRBJ2-1; TRBD2 aligns across 13 bases. Germline values: CDR1 SEHNR, CDR2 FQNEAQ (reference sequence). CDR3 size: 18 residues. V shed 4 bases and J 4 bases; nucleotides not matched to a gene: 10. CDR3 sequence: CASSSLKTSGGFYNEQFF. The CDR3 nucleotides are TGTGCCAGCAGCTCCTTAAAGACTAGCGGGGGGTTTTACAATGAGCAGTTCTTC.

This clonotype appeared many times. The genes are TRBV2 and TRBJ2-7; either TRBD1 or TRBD2 may supply D (6 bases each). In germline, CDR1 is SNHLY, CDR2 FYNNEI. The V end lost 5 bases, the J end lost 4 bases, and 12 bases lay between the germline ends. The CDR3 length is 13 residues. Here the CDR3 reads CASSLRGVYEQYF. CDR3 DNA sequence: TGTGCCAGCAGTCTAAGGGGGGTGTACGAGCAGTACTTC.

This clonotype was seen a handful of times. The chain links TRBV5-1 to TRBJ2-5; perhaps TRBD1 as D (5 bases). Germline V gives CDR1 SGHRS, CDR2 YFSETQ. The V gene lost 0 bases and the J gene lost 2 bases, with 11 bases spanning the gap. The CDR3 spans 15 residues. The CDR3 bases are TGCGCCAGCAGCTTGGCGGCAGGGTCGCAAGAGACCCAGTACTTC. Translation: CASSLAAGSQETQYF.

This clonotype has only a few counts. The V gene is TRBV20-1, the J gene TRBJ2-7, with 8 bases that match TRBD1. This CDR3 contains 11 residues. V trimming: 6 bases; J trimming: 6 bases; junction bases outside the gene matches: 4. The germline V gene encodes CDR1 DFQATT and CDR2 SNEGSKA (reference sequence). CDR3 residues: CSARTGREQYF. The CDR3 DNA is TGCAGTGCCCGGACAGGGCGCGAGCAGTACTTC.

Many counts were recorded for this clonotype. The chain recombines TRBV7-3 with TRBJ2-6, with TRBD1 matching 11 bases. The CDR3 loop spans 19 amino acids. Trimming cost V 5 bases and J 0 bases; bases outside gene matches: 9. Per germline, CDR1 SGHTA and CDR2 FQGTGA. The CDR3 sequence is CASSPRDRGANSGANVLTF. The CDR3 DNA reads as TGTGCCAGCAGCCCCCGGGACAGGGGGGCTAACTCTGGGGCCAACGTCCTGACTTTC.